This T cell receptor beta chain came from a study of shared clonotypes between healthy human individuals. Only in-frame clones appear in the TCRdb table, and some are missing; sequencing was by immunoSEQ multiplex PCR. The sample shows more than 500,000 clones, approximately 95% of them seen only once. The sample taken for sequencing was naive CD4+ T cells sorted from blood. Subset of the sample: CD45RA+ positively selected. This sequence originates from a woman in her twenties or thirties in good health.

This CDR3 is CASSPGTNSYEQYF. The CDR3, as DNA: TGTGCCAGCAGCCCCGGGACCAACTCCTACGAGCAGTACTTC. This chain links TRBV4-2 with TRBJ2-7; D may correspond to TRBD1 or TRBD2 (5 bases each). Per germline, CDR1 LGHNA and CDR2 YNFKEQ. The CDR3 sequence is 14 residues long. V was clipped by 4 bases and J by 0 bases, with 10 bases between them.